The 7 T cell receptor beta chains in this list originate from one sample, sequenced in a study of blood T cell repertoires in COVID-19. Assay used: immunoSEQ multiplex PCR; TCRdb lists only in-frame clones, some missing. The sample includes over 80,000 clones, about 90% of them seen just once. Sequencing was carried out using peripheral blood. The receptor source for this set is a human donor with active COVID-19. The donor label of this sample is uncertain.

The chain has TRBV5-6 and TRBJ2-7; the D gene is possibly TRBD2 (5 bases). V gave up 1 base and J gave up 3 bases, with 17 bases separating them. The CDR3 totals 16 residues. The germline gives CDR1 SGHDT, CDR2 YYEEEE. The CDR3 DNA is TGTGCCAGCAGCTTGTCAGTCGGACTTCAGCTCTACGAGCAGTACTTC. It is translated as CASSLSVGLQLYEQYF.

This chain connects TRBV28 to TRBJ2-2; 8 bases match TRBD2. V was pared by 6 bases and J by 4 bases, with 10 bases of the junction left unmatched. Germline V gene lookup returns CDR1 MDHEN and CDR2 SYDVKM. The CDR3 has 16 residues. DNA of the CDR3: TGTGCCAGCAGCTCAACTGGACTAGCTGTCACCGGGGAGCTGTTTTTT. It specifies CASSSTGLAVTGELFF.

The J gene is TRBJ2-2, the V gene TRBV7-9; maybe TRBD1 (5 bases). V was trimmed by 5 bases and J by 0 bases, leaving 16 bases between them. CDR1 SEHNR and CDR2 FQNEAQ come from the germline V gene (reference sequence). CDR3 length: 17 residues. This CDR3 is CASSAGFNRTNTGELFF. The CDR3 DNA is TGTGCCAGCAGCGCCGGTTTTAACAGGACGAACACCGGGGAGCTGTTTTTT.

The chain couples TRBV25-1 to TRBJ2-7, with D hard to call. From germline, CDR1 is MGHDK and CDR2 SYGVNS. The CDR3 has 14 residues. Trimming left V 4 bases short and J 4 bases short, with 14 bases between. This CDR3 is CASSAPIPEYEQYF. The CDR3 region has the DNA TGTGCCAGCAGTGCTCCCATCCCCGAGTACGAGCAGTACTTC.

This clone was seen only once. The chain employs TRBV11-3 and TRBJ2-2; tentative D call: TRBD1 (5 bases). CDR3 length: 15 amino acids. The V gene lost 1 base and the J gene lost 2 bases, with 8 bases spanning the gap. The germline V gene encodes CDR1 SGHNT and CDR2 YENEEA. In DNA form, the CDR3 reads TGTGCCAGCAGCTTAGTTACAGGAAACACCGGGGAGCTGTTTTTT. It encodes CASSLVTGNTGELFF.

The chain has TRBV12-3 or TRBV12-4 and TRBJ1-1; no definite D call. Trimming removed 8 bases at V and 4 bases at J, with 14 bases between. The CDR3 runs 13 residues. The CDR3 protein is CASAYAAGTEAFF. In DNA, the CDR3 is TGTGCCAGCGCGTACGCCGCAGGCACTGAAGCTTTCTTT.

This chain uses TRBV5-1 with TRBJ1-6, with 9 bases aligning to TRBD1. V shed 5 bases, J shed 7 bases, and the junction held 7 bases outside the gene matches. CDR3 length equals 15 residues. The germline CDR1 and CDR2 sequences are SGHRS and YFSETQ. Here the CDR3 DNA reads TGCGCCAGCAGTTCTAGACAGGGGGACAATTCACCCCTCCACTTT. Protein product: CASSSRQGDNSPLHF.